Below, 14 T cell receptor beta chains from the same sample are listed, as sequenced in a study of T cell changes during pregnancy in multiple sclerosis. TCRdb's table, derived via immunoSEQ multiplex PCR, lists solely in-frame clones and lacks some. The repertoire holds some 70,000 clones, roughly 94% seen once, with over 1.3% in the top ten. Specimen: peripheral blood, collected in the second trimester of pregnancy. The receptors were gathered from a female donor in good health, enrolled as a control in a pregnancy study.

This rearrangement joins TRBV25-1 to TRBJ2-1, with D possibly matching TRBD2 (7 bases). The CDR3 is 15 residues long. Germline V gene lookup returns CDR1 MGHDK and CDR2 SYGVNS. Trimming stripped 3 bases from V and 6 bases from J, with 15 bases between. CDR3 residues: CASSEGGGDSNEQFF. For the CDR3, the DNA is TGTGCCAGCAGTGAGGGAGGGGGGGACTCCAATGAGCAGTTCTTC.

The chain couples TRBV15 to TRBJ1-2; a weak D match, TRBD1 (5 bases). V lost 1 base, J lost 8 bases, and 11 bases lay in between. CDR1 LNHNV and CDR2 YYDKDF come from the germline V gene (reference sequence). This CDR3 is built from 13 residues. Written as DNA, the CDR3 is TGTGCCACCAGCAGAGGTGGGGGGTTCGGCTACACCTTC. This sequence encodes CATSRGGGFGYTF.

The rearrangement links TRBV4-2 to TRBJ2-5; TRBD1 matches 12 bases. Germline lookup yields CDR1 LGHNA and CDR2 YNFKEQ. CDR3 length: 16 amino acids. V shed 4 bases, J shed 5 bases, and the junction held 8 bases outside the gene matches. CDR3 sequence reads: CASSPGRGQGAETQYF. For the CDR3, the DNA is TGTGCCAGCAGCCCTGGCAGGGGACAGGGGGCTGAGACCCAGTACTTC.

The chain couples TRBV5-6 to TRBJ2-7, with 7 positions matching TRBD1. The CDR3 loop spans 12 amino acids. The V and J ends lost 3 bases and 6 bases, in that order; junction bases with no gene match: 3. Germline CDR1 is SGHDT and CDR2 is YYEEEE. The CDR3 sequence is CASSSGTVEQYF. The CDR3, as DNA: TGTGCCAGCAGCTCCGGGACAGTCGAGCAGTACTTC.

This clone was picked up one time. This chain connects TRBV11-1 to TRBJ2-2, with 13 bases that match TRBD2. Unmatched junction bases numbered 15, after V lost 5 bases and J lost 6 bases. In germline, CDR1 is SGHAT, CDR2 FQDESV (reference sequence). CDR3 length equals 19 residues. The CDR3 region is CASSPGLGLAGAPSGELFF. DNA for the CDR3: TGTGCCAGCAGCCCGGGCCTTGGACTAGCGGGAGCCCCATCCGGGGAGCTGTTTTTT. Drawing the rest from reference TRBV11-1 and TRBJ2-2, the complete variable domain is EAEVAQSPRYKITEKSQAVAFWCDPISGHATLYWYRQILGQGPELLVQFQDESVVDDSQLPKDRFSAERLKGVDSTLKIQPAELGDSAMYLCASSPGLGLAGAPSGELFFGEGSRLTVL.

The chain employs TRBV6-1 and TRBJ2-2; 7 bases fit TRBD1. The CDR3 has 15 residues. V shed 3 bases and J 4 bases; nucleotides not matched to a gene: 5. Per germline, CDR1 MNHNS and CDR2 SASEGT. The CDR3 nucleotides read TGTGCCAGCAGTGAGAGGGGGCCGAGCACCGGGGAGCTGTTTTTT. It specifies CASSERGPSTGELFF.

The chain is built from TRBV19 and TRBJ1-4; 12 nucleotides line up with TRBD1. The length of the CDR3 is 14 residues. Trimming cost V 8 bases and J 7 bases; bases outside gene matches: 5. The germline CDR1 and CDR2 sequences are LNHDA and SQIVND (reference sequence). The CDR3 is CASSPGQGAEKLFF. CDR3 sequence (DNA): TGTGCCAGTTCCCCGGGACAGGGGGCTGAAAAACTGTTTTTT.

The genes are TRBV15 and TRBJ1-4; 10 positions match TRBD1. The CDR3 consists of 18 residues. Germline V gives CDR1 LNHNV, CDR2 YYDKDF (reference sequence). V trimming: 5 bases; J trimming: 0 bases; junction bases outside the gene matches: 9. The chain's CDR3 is CATSAEKTGGATNEKLFF. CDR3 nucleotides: TGTGCCACCAGCGCAGAGAAGACAGGGGGCGCAACTAATGAAAAACTGTTTTTT. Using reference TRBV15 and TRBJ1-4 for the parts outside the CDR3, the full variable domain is DAMVIQNPRYQVTQFGKPVTLSCSQTLNHNVMYWYQQKSSQAPKLLFHYYDKDFNNEADTPDNFQSRRPNTSFCFLDIRSPGLGDTAMYLCATSAEKTGGATNEKLFFGSGTQLSVL.

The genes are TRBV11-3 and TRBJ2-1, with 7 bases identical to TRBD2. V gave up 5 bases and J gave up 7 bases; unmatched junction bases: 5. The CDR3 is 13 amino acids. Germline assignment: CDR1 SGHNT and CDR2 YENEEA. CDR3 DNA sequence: TGTGCCAGCAGCGCGGGAGTGATAAATGAGCAGTTCTTC. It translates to CASSAGVINEQFF.

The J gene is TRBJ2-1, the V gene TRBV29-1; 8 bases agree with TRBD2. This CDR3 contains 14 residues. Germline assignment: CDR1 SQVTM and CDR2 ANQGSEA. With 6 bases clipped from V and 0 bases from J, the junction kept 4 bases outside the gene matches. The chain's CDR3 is CSVGLGNSYNEQFF. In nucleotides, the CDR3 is TGCAGCGTGGGACTAGGTAACTCCTACAATGAGCAGTTCTTC.

DNA of the CDR3: TGTGCCAGCGTAGACAGGGGGTTCTCCTACAATGAGCAGTTCTTC. Amino acid sequence: CASVDRGFSYNEQFF. The V and J genes are TRBV5-5 and TRBJ2-1, with 9 bases matching TRBD1. Germline CDR1 SGHKS, CDR2 YYEKEE (reference sequence). This CDR3 region has 15 residues. The V segment lost 7 bases and the J segment 0 bases; nucleotides outside the gene matches: 5.

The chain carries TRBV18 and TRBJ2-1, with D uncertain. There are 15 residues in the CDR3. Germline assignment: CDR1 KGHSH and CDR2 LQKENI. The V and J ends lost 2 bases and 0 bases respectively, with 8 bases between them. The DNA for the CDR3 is TGTGCCAGCTCACCAGCCGGTTTCTCCTACAATGAGCAGTTCTTC. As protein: CASSPAGFSYNEQFF.

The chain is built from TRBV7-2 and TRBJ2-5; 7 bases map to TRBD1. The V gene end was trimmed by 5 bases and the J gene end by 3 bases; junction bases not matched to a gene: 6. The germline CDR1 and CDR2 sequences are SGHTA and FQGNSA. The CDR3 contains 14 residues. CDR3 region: CASSAQTGKETQYF. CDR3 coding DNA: TGTGCCAGCAGCGCCCAGACAGGGAAAGAGACCCAGTACTTC.

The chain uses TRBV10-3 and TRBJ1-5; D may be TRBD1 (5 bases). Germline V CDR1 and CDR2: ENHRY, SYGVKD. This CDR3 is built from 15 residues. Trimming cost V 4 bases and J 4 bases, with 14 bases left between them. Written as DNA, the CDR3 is TGTGCCATCAGTGCCCACCGGGGGGATAATCAGCCCCAGCATTTT. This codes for CAISAHRGDNQPQHF.